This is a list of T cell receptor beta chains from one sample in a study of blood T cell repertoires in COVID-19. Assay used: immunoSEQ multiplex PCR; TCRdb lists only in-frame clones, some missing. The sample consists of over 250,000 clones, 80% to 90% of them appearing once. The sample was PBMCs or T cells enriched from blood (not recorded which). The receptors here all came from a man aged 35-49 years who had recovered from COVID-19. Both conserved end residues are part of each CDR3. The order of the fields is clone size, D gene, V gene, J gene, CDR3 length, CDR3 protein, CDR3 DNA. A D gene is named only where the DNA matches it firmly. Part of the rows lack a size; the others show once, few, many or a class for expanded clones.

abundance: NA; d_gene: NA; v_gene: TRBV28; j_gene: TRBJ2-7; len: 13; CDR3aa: CASVARTQYEQYF; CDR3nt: TGTGCCAGCGTAGCCCGTACTCAGTACGAGCAGTACTTC
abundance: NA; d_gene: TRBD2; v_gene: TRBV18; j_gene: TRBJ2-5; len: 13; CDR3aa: CASGWTSQETQYF; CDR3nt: TGTGCCAGCGGGTGGACTAGCCAAGAGACCCAGTACTTC
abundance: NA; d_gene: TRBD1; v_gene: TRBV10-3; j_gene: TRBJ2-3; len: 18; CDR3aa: CAISEALGLGQGPDTQYF; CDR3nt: TGTGCCATCAGTGAAGCCCTCGGCTTGGGACAGGGCCCAGATACGCAGTATTTT
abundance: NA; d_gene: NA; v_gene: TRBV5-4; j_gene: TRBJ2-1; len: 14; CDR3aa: CASSVGAESDEQFF; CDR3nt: TGTGCCAGCAGCGTGGGTGCCGAAAGCGATGAGCAGTTCTTC
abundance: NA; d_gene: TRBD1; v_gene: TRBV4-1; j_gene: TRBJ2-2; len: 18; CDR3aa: CASSQEDRSIENTGELFF; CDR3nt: TGCGCCAGCAGCCAGGAGGACAGGAGTATTGAGAACACCGGGGAGCTGTTTTTT
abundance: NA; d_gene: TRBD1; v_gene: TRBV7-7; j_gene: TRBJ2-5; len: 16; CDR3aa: CASSLTMAGGVETQYF; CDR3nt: TGTGCTAGCAGTCTTACGATGGCAGGGGGTGTCGAGACCCAGTACTTC
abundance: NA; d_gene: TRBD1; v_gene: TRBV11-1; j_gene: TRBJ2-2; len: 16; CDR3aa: CASSSRDRQNTGELFF; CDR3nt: TGTGCCAGCAGCTCAAGGGACAGGCAGAACACCGGGGAGCTGTTTTTT
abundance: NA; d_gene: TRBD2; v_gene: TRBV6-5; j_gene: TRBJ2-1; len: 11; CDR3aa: CATRDPGGQFF; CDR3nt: TGTGCCACACGGGATCCGGGGGGGCAGTTCTTC
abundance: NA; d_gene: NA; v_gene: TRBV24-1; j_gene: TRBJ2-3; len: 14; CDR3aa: CATSDSGRTDTQYF; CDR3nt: TGTGCCACCAGTGATTCGGGGAGAACAGATACGCAGTATTTT
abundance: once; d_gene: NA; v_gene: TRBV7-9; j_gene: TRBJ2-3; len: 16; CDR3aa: CASSYQGTSSTDTQYF; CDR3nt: TGTGCCAGCAGCTACCAGGGGACCTCTAGCACAGATACGCAGTATTTT
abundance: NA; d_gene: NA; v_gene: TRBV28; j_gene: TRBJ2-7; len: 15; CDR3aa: CASTSSLLVGDEQYF; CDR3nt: TGTGCCAGCACAAGCTCGTTACTAGTTGGAGACGAGCAGTACTTC
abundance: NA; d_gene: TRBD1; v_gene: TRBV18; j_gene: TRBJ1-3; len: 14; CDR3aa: CASSLGQGANTIYF; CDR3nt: TGTGCCAGCTCACTCGGACAGGGGGCAAACACCATATATTTT
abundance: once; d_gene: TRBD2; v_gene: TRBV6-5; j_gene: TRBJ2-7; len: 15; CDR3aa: CASSLVGLAGDEQYF; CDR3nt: TGTGCCAGCAGTCTAGTGGGACTAGCGGGAGACGAGCAGTACTTC
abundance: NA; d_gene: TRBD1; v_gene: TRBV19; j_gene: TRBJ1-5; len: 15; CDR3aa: CASSTLDRYDQPQHF; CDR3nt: TGTGCCAGTAGTACTCTGGACAGGTACGATCAGCCCCAGCATTTT
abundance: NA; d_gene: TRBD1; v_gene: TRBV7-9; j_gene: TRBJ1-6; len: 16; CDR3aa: CASSQQGASYNSPLHF; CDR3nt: TGTGCCAGCAGCCAACAGGGGGCATCCTATAATTCACCCCTCCACTTT
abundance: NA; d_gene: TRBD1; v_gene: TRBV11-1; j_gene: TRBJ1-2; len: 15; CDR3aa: CASSLGDRGNYGYTF; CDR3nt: TGTGCCAGCAGCTTAGGGGACAGGGGGAACTATGGCTACACCTTC
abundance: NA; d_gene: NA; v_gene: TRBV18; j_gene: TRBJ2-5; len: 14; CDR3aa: CASSPPPYGETQYF; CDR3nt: TGTGCCAGCTCACCACCCCCCTACGGAGAGACCCAGTACTTC
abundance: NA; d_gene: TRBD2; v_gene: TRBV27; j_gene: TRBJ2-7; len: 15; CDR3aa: CASSFGSTSDGEQYF; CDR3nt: TGTGCCAGCAGTTTTGGGTCGACTAGCGACGGCGAGCAGTACTTC
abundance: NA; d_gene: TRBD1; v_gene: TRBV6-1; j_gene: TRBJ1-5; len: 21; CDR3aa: CASSEAGTGFGRALLNQPQHF; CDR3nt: TGTGCCAGCAGTGAAGCGGGGACAGGGTTTGGGAGGGCGCTCTTAAATCAGCCCCAGCATTTT
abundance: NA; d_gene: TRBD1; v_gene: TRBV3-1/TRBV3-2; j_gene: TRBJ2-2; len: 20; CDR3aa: CASSQGFRGQGLGNTGELFF; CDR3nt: TGTGCCAGCAGCCAAGGTTTCAGGGGGCAAGGCCTGGGTAACACCGGGGAGCTGTTTTTT
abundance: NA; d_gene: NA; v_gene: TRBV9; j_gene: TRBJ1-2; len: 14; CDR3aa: CASRASGVNYGYTF; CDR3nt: TGTGCCAGCAGGGCCTCAGGGGTGAACTATGGCTACACCTTC
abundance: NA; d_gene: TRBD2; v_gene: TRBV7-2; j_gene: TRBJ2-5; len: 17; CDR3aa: CASSLGLAGRSAETQYF; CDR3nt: TGTGCCAGCAGCTTAGGTCTAGCGGGACGGTCGGCGGAGACCCAGTACTTC
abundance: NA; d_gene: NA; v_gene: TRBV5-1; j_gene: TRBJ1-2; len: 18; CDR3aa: CASSLAVSGTPSNYGYTF; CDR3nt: TGCGCCAGCAGCTTGGCGGTCTCGGGGACTCCCTCTAACTATGGCTACACCTTC
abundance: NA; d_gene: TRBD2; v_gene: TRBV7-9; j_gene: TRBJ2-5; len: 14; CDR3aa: CASSLERGRETQYF; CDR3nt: TGTGCCAGCAGCCTCGAGCGGGGACGGGAGACCCAGTACTTC
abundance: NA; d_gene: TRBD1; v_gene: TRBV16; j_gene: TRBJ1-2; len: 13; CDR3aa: CASRDRGSYGYTF; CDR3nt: TGTGCCAGCAGAGACAGGGGCTCCTATGGCTACACCTTC
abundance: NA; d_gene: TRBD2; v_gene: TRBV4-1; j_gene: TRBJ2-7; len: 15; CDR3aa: CASSQVAGAVYEQYF; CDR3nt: TGCGCCAGCAGCCAAGTAGCGGGGGCGGTCTACGAGCAGTACTTC
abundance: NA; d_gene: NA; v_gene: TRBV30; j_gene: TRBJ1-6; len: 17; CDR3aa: CAWSVRAGNSYNSPLHF; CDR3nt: TGTGCCTGGAGTGTACGGGCAGGGAACTCCTATAATTCACCCCTCCACTTT
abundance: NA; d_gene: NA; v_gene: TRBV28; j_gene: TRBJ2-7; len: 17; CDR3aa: CASSPNTGRQQAYEQYF; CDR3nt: TGTGCCAGCAGTCCGAATACAGGGCGGCAGCAAGCCTACGAGCAGTACTTC
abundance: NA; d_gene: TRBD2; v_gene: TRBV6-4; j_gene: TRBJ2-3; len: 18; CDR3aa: CASSDWRGGPTSTDTQYF; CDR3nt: TGTGCCAGCAGTGACTGGCGGGGGGGACCCACTAGCACAGATACGCAGTATTTT
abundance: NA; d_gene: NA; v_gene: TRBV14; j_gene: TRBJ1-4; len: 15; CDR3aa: CASSLTQGLGEKLFF; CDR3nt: TGTGCCAGCAGCCTCACACAGGGATTGGGGGAAAAACTGTTTTTT
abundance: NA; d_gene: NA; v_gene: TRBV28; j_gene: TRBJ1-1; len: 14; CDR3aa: CASGGGAALSEAFF; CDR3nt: TGTGCCAGCGGGGGAGGGGCCGCCCTTAGTGAAGCTTTCTTT
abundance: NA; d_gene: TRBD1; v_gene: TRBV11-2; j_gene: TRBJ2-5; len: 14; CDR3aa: CASSPQGALGTQYF; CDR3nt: TGTGCCAGCAGCCCACAGGGGGCTCTGGGGACCCAGTACTTC
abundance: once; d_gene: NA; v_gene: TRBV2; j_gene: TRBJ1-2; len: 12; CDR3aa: CASRPAGYGYTF; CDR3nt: TGTGCCAGCAGACCCGCAGGGTATGGCTACACCTTC
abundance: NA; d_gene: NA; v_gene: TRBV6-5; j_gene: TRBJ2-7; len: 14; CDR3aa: CASSYPGVDYEQYF; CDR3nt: TGTGCCAGCAGTTACCCGGGGGTAGACTACGAGCAGTACTTC
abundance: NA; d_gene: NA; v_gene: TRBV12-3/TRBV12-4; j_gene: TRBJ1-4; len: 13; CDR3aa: CASSLGIQEKLFF; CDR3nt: TGTGCCAGCAGTTTAGGCATACAGGAAAAACTGTTTTTT
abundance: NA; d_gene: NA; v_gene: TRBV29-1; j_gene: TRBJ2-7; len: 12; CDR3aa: CSGRDTGYEQYF; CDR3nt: TGCAGCGGACGGGACACCGGGTACGAGCAGTACTTC
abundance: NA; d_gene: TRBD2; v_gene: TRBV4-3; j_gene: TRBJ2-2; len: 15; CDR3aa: CASSQGTSPTGELFF; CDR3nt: TGCGCCAGCAGCCAGGGGACTAGCCCCACCGGGGAGCTGTTTTTT
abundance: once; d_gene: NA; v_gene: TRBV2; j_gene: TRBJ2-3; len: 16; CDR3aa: CASRATGFGITDTQYF; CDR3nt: TGTGCCAGCAGGGCGACAGGCTTTGGGATCACAGATACGCAGTATTTT
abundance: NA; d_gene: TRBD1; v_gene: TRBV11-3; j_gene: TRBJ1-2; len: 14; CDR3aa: CASSDWDRSYGYTF; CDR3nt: TGTGCCAGCAGCGATTGGGACAGGTCCTATGGCTACACCTTC
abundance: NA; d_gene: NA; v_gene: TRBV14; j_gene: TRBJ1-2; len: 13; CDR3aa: CASSPYERGGYTF; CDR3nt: TGTGCCAGCAGTCCATACGAGAGAGGCGGCTACACCTTC
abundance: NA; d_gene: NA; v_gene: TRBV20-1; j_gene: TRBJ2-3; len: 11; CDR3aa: CSARGLRTQYF; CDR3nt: TGCAGTGCCCGTGGATTGCGGACGCAGTATTTT
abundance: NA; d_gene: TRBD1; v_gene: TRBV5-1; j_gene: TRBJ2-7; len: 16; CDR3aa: CASQRTPGQGTYEQYF; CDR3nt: TGCGCCAGCCAGCGAACTCCGGGACAGGGGACCTACGAGCAGTACTTC
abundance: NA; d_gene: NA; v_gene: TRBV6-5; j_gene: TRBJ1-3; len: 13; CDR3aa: CASRRQSGNTIYF; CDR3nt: TGTGCCAGCAGGAGACAGTCTGGAAACACCATATATTTT
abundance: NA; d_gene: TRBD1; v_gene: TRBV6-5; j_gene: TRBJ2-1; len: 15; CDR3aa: CASSHDRGQRNEQFF; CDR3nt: TGTGCCAGCAGTCACGACAGGGGGCAACGCAATGAGCAGTTCTTC
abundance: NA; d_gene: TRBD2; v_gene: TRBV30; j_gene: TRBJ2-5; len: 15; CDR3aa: CAWSASSGGEETQYF; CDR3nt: TGTGCCTGGAGTGCCTCTAGCGGGGGGGAAGAGACCCAGTACTTC
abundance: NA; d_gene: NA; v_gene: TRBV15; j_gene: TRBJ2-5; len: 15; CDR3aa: CATSRDPRGTEAQYF; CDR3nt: TGTGCCACCAGCAGAGATCCTCGGGGGACAGAGGCCCAGTACTTC
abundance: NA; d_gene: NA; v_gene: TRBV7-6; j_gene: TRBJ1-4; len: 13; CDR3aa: CASSQTKHEKLFF; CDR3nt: TGTGCCAGCAGCCAGACTAAGCATGAAAAACTGTTTTTT
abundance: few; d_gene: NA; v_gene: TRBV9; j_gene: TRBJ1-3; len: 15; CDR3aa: CASSVRGSSGNTIYF; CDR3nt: TGTGCCAGCAGCGTAAGGGGGAGTTCGGGAAACACCATATATTTT
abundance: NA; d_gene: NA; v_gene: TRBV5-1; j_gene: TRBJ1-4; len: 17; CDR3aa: CASSLEPQGNVGEKLFF; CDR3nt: TGCGCCAGCAGCTTGGAACCGCAGGGGAACGTTGGTGAAAAACTGTTTTTT
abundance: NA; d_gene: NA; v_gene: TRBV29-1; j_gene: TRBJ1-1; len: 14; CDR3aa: CSATGGDMNTEAFF; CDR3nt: TGCAGCGCCACGGGAGGGGATATGAACACTGAAGCTTTCTTT
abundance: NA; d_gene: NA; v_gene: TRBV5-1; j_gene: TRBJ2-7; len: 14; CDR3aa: CASSSSTDSYEQYF; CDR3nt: TGCGCCAGCAGCTCCTCGACTGACTCCTACGAGCAGTACTTC
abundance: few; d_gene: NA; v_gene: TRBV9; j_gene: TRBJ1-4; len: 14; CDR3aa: CASSVEGSNEKLFF; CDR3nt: TGTGCCAGCAGCGTAGAGGGGTCTAATGAAAAACTGTTTTTT
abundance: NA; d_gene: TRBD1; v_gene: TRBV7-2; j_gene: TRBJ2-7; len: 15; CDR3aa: CASSSDRGLFYEQYF; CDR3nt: TGTGCCAGCAGCTCAGACAGGGGGCTGTTTTACGAGCAGTACTTC